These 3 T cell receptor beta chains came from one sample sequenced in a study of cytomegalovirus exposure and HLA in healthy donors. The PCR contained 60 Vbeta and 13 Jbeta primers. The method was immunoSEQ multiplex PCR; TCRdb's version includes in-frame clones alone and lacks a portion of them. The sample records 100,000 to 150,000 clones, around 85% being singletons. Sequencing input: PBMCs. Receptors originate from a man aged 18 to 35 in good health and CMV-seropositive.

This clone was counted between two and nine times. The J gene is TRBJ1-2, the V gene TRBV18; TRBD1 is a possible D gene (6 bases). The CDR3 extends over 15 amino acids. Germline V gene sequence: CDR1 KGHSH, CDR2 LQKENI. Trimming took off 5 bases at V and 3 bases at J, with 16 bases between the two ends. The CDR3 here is CASSSKTGPDYGYTF. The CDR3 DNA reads TGTGCCAGCTCATCAAAGACAGGCCCAGACTATGGCTACACCTTC.

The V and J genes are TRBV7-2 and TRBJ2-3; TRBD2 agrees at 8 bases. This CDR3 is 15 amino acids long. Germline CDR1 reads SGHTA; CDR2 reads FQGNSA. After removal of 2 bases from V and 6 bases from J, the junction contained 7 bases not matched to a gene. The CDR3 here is CASSLTNAGGDTQYF. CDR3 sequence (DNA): TGTGCCAGCAGCTTAACTAACGCGGGGGGTGATACGCAGTATTTT.

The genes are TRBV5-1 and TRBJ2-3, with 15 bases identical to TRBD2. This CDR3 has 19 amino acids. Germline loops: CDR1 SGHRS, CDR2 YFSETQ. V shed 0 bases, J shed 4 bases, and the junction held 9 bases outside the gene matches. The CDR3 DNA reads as TGCGCCAGCAGCTTGGCCGGACTAGCGGGAGGGCCCGTCCCAGATACGCAGTATTTT. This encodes CASSLAGLAGGPVPDTQYF.